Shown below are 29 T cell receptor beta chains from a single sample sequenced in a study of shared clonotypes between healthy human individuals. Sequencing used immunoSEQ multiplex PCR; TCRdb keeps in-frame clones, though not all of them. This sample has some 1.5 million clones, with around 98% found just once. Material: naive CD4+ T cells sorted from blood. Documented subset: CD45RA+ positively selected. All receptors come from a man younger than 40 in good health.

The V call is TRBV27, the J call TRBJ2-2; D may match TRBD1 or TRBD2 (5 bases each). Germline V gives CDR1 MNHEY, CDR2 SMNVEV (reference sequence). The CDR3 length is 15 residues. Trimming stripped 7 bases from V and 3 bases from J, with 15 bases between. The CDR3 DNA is TGTGCCAGCAAGGGGCAGGGAGTCTACACCGGGGAGCTGTTTTTT. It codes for CASKGQGVYTGELFF.

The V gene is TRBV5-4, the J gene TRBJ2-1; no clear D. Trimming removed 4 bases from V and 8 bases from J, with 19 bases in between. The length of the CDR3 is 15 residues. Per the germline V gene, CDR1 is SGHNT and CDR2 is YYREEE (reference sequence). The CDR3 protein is CASSPLPNGRDEQFF. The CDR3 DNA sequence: TGTGCCAGCAGCCCCCTACCCAACGGACGCGATGAGCAGTTCTTC.

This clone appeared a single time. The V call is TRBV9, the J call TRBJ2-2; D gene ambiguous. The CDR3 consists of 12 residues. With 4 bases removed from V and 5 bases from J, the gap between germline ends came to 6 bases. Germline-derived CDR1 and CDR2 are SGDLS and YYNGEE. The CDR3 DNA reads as TGTGCCAGCAGCCCCCAAACCGGGGAGCTGTTTTTT. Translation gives CASSPQTGELFF. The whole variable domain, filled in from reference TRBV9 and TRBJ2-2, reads DSGVTQTPKHLITATGQRVTLRCSPRSGDLSVYWYQQSLDQGLQFLIQYYNGEERAKGNILERFSAQQFPDLHSELNLSSLELGDSALYFCASSPQTGELFFGEGSRLTVL.

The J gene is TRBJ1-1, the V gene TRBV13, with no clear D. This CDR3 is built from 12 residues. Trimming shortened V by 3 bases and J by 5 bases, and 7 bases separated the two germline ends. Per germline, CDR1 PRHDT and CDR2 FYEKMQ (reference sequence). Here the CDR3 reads CASSFRGTEAFF. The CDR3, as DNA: TGTGCCAGCAGCTTTAGAGGTACTGAAGCTTTCTTT.

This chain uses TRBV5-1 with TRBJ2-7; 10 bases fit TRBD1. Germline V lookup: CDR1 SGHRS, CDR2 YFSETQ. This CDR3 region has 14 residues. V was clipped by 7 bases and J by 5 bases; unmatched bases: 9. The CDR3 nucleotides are TGCGCCAGCGGTACGGGACAGGGGAACAACGAGCAGTACTTC. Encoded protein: CASGTGQGNNEQYF.

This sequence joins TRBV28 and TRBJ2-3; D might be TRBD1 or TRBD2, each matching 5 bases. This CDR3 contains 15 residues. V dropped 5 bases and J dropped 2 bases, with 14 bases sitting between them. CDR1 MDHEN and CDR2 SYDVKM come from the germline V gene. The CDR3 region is CASSVRDRHTDTQYF. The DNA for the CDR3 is TGTGCCAGCAGTGTCCGGGACCGACACACAGATACGCAGTATTTT.

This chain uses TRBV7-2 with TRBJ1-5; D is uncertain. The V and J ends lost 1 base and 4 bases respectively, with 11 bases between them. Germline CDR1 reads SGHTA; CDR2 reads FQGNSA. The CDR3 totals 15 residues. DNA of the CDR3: TGTGCCAGCAGCTTAGGTAGGTCACCAAATCAGCCCCAGCATTTT. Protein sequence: CASSLGRSPNQPQHF. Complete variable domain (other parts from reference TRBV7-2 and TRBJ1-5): GAGVSQSPSNKVTEKGKDVELRCDPISGHTALYWYRQSLGQGLEFLIYFQGNSAPDKSGLPSDRFSAERTGGSVSTLTIQRTQQEDSAVYLCASSLGRSPNQPQHFGDGTRLSIL.

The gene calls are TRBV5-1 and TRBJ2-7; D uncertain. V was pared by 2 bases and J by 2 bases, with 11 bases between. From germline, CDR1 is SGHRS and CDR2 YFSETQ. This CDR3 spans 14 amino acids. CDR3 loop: CASSFVGNPYEQYF. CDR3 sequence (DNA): TGCGCCAGCAGCTTCGTGGGGAATCCCTACGAGCAGTACTTC. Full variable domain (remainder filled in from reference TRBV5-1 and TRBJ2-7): KAGVTQTPRYLIKTRGQQVTLSCSPISGHRSVSWYQQTPGQGLQFLFEYFSETQRNKGNFPGRFSGRQFSNSRSEMNVSTLELGDSALYLCASSFVGNPYEQYFGPGTRLTVT.

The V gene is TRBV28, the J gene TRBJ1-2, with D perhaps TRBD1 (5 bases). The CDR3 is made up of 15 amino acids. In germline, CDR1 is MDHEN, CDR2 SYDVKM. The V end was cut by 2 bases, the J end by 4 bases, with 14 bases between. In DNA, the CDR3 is TGTGCCAGCAGTTTAGGGGGTAGTAGTCGCTATGGCTACACCTTC. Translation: CASSLGGSSRYGYTF.

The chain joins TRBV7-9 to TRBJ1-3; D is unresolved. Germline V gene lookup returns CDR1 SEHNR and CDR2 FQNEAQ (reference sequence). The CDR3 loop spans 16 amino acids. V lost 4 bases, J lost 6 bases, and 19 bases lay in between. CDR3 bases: TGTGCCAGCAGCTCCACGGCGATACAGCTCGAAAACACCATATATTTT. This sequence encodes CASSSTAIQLENTIYF.

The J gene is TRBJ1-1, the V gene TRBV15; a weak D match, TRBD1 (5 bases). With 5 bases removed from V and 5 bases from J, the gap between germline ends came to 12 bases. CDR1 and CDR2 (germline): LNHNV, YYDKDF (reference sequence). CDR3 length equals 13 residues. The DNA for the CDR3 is TGTGCCACCAGCCTAACCGGGGGGACTGAAGCTTTCTTT. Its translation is CATSLTGGTEAFF.

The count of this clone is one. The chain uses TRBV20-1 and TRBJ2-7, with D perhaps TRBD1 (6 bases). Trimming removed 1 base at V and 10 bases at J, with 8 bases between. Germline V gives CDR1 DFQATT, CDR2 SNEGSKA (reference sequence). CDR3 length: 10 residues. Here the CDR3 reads CSARVGGQYF. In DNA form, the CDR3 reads TGCAGTGCTAGAGTTGGGGGCCAGTACTTC.

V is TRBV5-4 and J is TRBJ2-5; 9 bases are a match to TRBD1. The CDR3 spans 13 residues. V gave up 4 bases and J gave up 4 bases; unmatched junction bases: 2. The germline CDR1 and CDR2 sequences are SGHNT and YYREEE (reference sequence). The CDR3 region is CASSRDRVETQYF. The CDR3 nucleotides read TGTGCCAGCAGCCGGGACAGGGTAGAGACCCAGTACTTC. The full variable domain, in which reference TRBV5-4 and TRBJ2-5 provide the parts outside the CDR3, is ETGVTQSPTHLIKTRGQQVTLRCSSQSGHNTVSWYQQALGQGPQFIFQYYREEENGRGNFPPRFSGLQFPNYSSELNVNALELDDSALYLCASSRDRVETQYFGPGTRLLVL.

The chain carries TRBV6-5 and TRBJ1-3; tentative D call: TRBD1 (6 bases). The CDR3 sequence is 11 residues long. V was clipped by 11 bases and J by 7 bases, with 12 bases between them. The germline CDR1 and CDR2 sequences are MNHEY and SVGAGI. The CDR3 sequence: CAVGATNTIYF. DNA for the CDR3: TGTGCCGTGGGGGCAACGAACACCATATATTTT.

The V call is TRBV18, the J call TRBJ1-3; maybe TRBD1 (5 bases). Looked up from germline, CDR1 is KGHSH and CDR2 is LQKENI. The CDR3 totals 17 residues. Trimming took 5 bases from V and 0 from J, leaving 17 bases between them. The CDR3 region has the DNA TGTGCCAGCTCAGCTATAAGGGACCAAAACTCTGGAAACACCATATATTTT. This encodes CASSAIRDQNSGNTIYF.

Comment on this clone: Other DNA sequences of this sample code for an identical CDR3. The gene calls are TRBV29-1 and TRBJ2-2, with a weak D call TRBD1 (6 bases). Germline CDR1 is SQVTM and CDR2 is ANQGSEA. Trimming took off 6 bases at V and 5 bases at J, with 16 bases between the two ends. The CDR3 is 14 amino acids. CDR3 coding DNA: TGCAGCGTCCCCAGGGGCGCGAGGACCGGGGAGCTGTTTTTT. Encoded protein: CSVPRGARTGELFF.

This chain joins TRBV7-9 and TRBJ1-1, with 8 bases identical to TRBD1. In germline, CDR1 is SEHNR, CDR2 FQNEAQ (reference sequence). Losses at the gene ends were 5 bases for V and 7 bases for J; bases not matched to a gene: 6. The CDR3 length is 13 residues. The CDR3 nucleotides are TGTGCCAGCAGCCGTCCAGGGGGCTTTGAAGCTTTCTTT. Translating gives CASSRPGGFEAFF.

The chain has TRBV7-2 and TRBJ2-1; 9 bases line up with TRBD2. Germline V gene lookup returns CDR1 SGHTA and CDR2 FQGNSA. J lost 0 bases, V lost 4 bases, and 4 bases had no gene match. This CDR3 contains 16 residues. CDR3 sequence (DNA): TGTGCCAGCAGCTACGTTAGCGGGAGCTCCTACAATGAGCAGTTCTTC. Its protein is CASSYVSGSSYNEQFF.

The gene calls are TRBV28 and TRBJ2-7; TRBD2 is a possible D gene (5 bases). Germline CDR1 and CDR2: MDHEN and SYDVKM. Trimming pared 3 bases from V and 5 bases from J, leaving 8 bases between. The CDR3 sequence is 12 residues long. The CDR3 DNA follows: TGTGCCAGCAGTTTCATCGGGAACGAGCAGTACTTC. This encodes CASSFIGNEQYF.

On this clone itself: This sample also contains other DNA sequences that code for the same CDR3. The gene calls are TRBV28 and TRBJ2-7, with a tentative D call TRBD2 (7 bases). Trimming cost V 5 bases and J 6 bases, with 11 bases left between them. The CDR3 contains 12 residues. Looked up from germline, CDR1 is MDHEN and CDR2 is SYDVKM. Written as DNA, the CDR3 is TGTGCCAGCAGTCTGGGGGGGCTCGAGCAGTACTTC. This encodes CASSLGGLEQYF.

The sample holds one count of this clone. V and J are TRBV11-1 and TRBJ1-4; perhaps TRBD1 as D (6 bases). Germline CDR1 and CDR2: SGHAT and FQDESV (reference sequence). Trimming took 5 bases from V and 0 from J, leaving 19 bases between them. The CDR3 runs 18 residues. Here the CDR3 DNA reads TGTGCCAGCAGCCGCAATTATCCAGGACAGTCAACTAATGAAAAACTGTTTTTT. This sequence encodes CASSRNYPGQSTNEKLFF.

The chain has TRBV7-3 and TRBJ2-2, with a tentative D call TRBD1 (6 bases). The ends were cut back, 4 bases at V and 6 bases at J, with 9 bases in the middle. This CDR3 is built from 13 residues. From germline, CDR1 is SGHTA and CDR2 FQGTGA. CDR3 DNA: TGTGCCAGCAGCTCGAGACAGGCCGGGGAGCTGTTTTTT. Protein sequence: CASSSRQAGELFF.

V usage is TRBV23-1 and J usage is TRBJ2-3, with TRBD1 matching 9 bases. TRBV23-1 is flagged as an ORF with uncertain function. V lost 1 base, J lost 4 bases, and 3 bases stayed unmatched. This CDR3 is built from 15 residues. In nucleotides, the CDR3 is TGCGCCAGCAGTCAATACAGGGGGCGTGCAGATACGCAGTATTTT. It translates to CASSQYRGRADTQYF.

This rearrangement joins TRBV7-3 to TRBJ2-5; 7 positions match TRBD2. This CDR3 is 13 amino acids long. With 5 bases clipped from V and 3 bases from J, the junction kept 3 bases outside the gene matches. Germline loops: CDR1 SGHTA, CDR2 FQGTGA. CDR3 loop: CASSLLAEETQYF. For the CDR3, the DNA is TGTGCCAGCAGCCTCCTAGCGGAAGAGACCCAGTACTTC.

CDR3 sequence: CASSSRQGADTQYF. CDR3 nucleotides: TGTGCCAGCTCTAGCCGTCAAGGGGCAGATACGCAGTATTTT. The V call is TRBV18, the J call TRBJ2-3, with D perhaps TRBD1 (5 bases). Germline loops: CDR1 KGHSH, CDR2 LQKENI. V lost 6 bases and J lost 4, with 14 bases in between. The CDR3 has 14 residues.

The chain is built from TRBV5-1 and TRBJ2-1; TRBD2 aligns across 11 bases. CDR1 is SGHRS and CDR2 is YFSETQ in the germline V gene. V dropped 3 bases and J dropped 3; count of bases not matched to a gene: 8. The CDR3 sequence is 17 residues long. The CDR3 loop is CASSSLTGTSGYNEQFF. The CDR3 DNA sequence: TGCGCCAGCAGCTCACTTACAGGGACTAGCGGCTACAATGAGCAGTTCTTC.

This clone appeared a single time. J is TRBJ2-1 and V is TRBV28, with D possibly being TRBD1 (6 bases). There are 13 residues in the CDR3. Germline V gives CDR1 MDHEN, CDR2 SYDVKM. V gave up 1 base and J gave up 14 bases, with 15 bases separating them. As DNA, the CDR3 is TGTGCCAGCAGTTTATTAGCTGGCCAGGGGAAGTTCTTC. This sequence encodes CASSLLAGQGKFF.

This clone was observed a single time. CDR3 loop: CASSLASLRLALANEQFF. The DNA for the CDR3 is TGTGCCAGCAGCTTAGCCTCTTTAAGACTAGCCCTCGCCAATGAGCAGTTCTTC. V gene TRBV7-2 combines with J gene TRBJ2-1; 7 bases are a match to TRBD2. V gave up 0 bases and J gave up 6 bases; unmatched junction bases: 14. From germline, CDR1 is SGHTA and CDR2 FQGNSA. The CDR3 runs 18 residues.

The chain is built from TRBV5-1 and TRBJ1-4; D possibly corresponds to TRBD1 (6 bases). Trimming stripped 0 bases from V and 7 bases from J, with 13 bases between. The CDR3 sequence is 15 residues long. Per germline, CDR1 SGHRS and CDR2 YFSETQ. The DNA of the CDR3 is TGCGCCAGCAGCTTGGATACAGGGAGAAGTGAAAAACTGTTTTTT. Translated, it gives CASSLDTGRSEKLFF.